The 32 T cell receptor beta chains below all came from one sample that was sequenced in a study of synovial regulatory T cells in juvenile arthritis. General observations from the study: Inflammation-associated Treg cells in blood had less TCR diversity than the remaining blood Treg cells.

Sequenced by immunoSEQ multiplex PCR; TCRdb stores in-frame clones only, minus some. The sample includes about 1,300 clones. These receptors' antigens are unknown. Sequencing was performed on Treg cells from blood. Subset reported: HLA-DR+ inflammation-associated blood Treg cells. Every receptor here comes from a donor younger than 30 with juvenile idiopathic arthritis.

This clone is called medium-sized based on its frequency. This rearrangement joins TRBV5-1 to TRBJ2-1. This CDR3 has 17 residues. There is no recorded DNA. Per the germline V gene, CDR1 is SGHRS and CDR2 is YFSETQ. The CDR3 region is CASSLVYPGAVYNEQFF. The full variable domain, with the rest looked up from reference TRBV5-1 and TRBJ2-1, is KAGVTQTPRYLIKTRGQQVTLSCSPISGHRSVSWYQQTPGQGLQFLFEYFSETQRNKGNFPGRFSGRQFSNSRSEMNVSTLELGDSALYLCASSLVYPGAVYNEQFFGPGTRLTVL.

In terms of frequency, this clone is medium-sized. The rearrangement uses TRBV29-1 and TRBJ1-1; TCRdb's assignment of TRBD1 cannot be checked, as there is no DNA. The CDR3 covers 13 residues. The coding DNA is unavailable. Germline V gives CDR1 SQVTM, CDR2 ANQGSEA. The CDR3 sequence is CSLRQGSNTEAFF.

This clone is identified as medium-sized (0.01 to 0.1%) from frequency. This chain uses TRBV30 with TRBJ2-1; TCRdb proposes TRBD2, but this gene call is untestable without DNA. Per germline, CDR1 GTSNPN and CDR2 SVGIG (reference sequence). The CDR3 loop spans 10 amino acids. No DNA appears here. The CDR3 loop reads CAWRREAEFF.

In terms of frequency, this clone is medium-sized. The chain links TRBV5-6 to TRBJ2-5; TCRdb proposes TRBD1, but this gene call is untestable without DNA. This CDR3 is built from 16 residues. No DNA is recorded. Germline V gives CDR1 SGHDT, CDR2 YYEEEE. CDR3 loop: CASSSRTGGFGETQYF.

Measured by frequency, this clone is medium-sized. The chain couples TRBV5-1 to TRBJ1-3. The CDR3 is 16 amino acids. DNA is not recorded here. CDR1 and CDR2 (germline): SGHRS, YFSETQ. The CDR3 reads CASSLFAGDSGNTIYF.

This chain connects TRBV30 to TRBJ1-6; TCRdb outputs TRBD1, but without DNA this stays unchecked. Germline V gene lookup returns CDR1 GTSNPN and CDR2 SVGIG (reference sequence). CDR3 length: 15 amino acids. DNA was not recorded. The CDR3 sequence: CAWKGVRGLNSPLHF.

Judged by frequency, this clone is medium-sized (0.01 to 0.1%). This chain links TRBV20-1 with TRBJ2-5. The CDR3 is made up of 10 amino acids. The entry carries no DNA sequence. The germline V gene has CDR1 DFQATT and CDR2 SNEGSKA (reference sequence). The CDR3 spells CSAFLQTQYF.

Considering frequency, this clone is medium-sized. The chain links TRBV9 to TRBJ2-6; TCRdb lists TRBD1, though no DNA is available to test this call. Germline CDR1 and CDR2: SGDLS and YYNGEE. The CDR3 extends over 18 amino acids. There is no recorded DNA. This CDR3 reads CASSVRQAAFSGANVLTF.

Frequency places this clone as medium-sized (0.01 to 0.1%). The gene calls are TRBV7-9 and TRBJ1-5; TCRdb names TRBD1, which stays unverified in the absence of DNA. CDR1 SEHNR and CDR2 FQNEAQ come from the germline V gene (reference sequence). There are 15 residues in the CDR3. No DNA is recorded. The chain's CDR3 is CASSYGDTRPRPQHF.

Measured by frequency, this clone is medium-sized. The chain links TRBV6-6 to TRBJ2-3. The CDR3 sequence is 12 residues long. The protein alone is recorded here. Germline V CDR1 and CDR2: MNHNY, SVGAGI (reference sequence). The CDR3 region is CASTSPPDTQYF.

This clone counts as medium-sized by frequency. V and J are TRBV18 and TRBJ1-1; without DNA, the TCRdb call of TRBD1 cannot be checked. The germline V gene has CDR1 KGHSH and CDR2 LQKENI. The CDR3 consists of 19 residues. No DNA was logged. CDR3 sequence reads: CASSPPLDSLEDVNTEAFF.

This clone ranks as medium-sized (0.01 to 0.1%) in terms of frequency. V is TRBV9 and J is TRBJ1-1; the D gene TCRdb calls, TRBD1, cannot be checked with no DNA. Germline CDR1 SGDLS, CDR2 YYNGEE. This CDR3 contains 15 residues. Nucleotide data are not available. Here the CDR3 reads CASSVGGHLNTEAFF.

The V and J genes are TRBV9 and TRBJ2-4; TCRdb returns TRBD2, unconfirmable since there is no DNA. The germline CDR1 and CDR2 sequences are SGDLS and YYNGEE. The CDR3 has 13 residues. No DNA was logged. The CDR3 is CASSTGAGSIQYF.

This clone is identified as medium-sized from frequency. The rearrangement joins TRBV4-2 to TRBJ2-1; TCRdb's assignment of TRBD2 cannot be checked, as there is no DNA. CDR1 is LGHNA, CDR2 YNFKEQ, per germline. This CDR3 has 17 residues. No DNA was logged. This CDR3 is CASSQERSGSNYNEQFF.

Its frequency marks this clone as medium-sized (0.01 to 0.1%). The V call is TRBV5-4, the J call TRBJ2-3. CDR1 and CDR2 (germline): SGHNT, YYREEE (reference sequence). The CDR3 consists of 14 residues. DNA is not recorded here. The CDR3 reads CATIPDRVFDTQYF.

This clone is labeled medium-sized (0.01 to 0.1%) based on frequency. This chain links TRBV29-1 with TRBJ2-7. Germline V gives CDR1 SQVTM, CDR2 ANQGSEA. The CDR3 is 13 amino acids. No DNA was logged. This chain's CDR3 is CSVGAGIASEQYF.

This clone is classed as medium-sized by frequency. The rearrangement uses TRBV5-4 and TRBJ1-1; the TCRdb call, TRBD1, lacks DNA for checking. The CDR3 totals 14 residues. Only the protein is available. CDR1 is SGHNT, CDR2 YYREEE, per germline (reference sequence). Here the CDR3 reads CATQSRGPNTEAFF.

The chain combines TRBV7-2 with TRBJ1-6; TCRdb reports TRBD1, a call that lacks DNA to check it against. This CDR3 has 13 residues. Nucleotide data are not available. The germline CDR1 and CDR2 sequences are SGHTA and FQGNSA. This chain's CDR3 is CASRDRNESPLHF.

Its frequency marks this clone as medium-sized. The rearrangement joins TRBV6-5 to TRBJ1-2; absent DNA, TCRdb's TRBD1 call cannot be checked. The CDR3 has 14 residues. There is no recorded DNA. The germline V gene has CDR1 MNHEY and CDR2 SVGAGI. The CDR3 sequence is CASSYSTGFYGYTF.

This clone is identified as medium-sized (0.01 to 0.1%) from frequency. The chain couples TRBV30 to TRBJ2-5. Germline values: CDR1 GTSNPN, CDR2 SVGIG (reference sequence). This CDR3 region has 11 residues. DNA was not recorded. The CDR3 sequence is CAWNSGGTQYF.

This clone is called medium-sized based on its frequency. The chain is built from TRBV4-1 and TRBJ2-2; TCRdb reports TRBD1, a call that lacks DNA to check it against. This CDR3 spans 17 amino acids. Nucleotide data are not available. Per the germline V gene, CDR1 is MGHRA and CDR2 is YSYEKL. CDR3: CASRYNSGTGGTGELFF.

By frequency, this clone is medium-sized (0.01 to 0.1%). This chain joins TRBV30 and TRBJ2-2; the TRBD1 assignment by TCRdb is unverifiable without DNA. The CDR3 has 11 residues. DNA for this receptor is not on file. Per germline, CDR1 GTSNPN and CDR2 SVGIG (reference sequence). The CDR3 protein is CASQWAGELFF.

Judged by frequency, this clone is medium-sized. The CDR3 spells CASSEYRDTEAFF. The V call is TRBV2, the J call TRBJ1-1. The CDR3 totals 13 residues. No DNA is recorded. Germline V CDR1 and CDR2: SNHLY, FYNNEI.

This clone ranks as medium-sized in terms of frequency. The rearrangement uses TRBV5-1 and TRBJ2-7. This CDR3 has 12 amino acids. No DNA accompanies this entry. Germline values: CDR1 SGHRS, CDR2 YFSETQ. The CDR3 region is CASSLPANEQYF. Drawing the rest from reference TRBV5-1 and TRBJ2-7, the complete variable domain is KAGVTQTPRYLIKTRGQQVTLSCSPISGHRSVSWYQQTPGQGLQFLFEYFSETQRNKGNFPGRFSGRQFSNSRSEMNVSTLELGDSALYLCASSLPANEQYFGPGTRLTVT.

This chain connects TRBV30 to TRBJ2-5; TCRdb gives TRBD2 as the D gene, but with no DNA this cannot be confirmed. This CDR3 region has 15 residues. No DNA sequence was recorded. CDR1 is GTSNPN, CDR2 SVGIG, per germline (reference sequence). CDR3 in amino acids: CAWSVNRVSQETQYF.

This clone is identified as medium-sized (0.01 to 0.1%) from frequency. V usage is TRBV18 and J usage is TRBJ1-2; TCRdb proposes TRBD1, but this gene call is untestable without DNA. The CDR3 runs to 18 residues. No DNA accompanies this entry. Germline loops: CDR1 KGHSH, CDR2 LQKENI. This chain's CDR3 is CASSPKWALTGQNYGYTF.

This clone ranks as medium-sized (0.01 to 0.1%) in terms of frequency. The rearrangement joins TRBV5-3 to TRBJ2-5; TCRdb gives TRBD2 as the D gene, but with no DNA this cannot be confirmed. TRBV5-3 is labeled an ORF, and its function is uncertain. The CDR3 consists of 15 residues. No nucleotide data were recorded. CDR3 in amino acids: CARSGLAGGPETQYF.

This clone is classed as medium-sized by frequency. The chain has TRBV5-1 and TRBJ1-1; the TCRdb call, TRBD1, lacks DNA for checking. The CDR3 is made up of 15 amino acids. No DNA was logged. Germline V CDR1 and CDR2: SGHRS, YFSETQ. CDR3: CASSQGDRVNTEAFF.

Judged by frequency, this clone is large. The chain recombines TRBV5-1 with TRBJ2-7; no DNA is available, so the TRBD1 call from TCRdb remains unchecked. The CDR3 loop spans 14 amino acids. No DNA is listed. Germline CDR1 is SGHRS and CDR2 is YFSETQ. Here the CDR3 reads CASSRGQPLYEQYF.

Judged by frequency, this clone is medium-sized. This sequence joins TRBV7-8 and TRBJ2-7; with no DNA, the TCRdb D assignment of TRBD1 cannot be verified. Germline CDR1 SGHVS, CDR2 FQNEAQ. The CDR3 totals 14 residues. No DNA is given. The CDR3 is CASSLGPVKYEQYF.

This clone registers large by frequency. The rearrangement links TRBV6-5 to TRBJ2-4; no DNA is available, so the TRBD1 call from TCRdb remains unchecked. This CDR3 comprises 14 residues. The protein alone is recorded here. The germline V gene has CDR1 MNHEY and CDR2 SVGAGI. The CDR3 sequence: CASRRGGAKNIQYF.

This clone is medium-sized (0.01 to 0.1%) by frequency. Here the CDR3 reads CASSQGGTVQEEQYF. This chain joins TRBV14 and TRBJ2-7; the TCRdb D gene call, TRBD2, has no DNA to confirm it. The CDR3 consists of 15 residues. There is no recorded DNA. Germline V gene sequence: CDR1 SGHDN, CDR2 FVKESK.